Below, one T cell receptor beta chain is given with its context. The record originates from a study of blood T cell repertoires in COVID-19. The CDR3 loop spans 15 amino acids. Trimming shortened V by 3 bases and J by 6 bases, and 18 bases separated the two germline ends. CDR1 and CDR2 from the germline V gene are SGHAT and FQNNGV. Only in-frame clones appear in the TCRdb table, and some are missing; sequencing was by immunoSEQ multiplex PCR. The data contain around 97,000 clones, approximately 82% of them singletons. This chain uses TRBV11-2 with TRBJ2-7; maybe TRBD1 (6 bases). Material for sequencing was peripheral blood. This sequence originates from a man between 65 and 85 years old with acute or convalescent COVID-19. This chain's CDR3 is CASSFITPGDGEQYF. DNA of the CDR3: TGTGCCAGCAGCTTCATAACTCCAGGGGATGGCGAGCAGTACTTC.